The clone carrying this T cell receptor beta chain has a handful of counts. Antigen unknown. This sample was included in a study of read filtering for tumor transcriptome and immune sequencing. In the study overall: Roughly 8 patients were R-ISS I, some 16 were R-ISS II, roughly 7 were R-ISS III. Transcriptome libraries were built from DNase-treated RNA. Study-wide findings and caveats: Single-read clonotypes: about 82% of IR-seq clonotypes (roughly 3.5% of reads), 60% to 75% of RNA-seq clonotypes (44.6% of reads).

The library was built from around 400 ng RNA with molecular barcoded adaptors for alpha/delta and beta/gamma chains. TCRdb re-called the reads with MiXCR, one entry per CDR3 protein. Of around 130,000 distinct CDR3 sequences listed, approximately 13% are singletons. The ends were cut back, 5 bases at V and 4 bases at J, with 8 bases in the middle. Germline V gene lookup returns CDR1 SEHNR and CDR2 FQNEAQ (reference sequence). The length of the CDR3 is 12 residues. The rearrangement uses TRBV7-9 and TRBJ2-5; possible D gene TRBD2, 6 bases. The sequence came from a donor at least 40 years old with multiple myeloma. The source material was a population of CD138-negative cells sorted from bone marrow. The CDR3, as DNA: TGTGCCAGCAGCGAACTAGCAGAGACCCAGTACTTC. Amino acids: CASSELAETQYF.